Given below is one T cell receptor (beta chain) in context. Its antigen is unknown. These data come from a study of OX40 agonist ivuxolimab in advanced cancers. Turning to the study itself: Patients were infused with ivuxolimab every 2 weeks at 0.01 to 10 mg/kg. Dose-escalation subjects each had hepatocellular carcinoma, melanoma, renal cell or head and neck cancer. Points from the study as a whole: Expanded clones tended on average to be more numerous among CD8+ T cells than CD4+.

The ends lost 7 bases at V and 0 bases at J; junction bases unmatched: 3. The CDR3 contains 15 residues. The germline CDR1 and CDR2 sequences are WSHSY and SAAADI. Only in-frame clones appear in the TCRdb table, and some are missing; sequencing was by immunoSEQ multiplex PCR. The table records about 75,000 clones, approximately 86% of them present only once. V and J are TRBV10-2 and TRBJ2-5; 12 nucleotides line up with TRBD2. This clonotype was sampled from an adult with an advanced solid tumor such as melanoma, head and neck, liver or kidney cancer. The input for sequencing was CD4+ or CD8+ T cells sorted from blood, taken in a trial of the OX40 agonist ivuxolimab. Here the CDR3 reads CASIASGGDQETQYF. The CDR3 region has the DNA TGCGCCAGCATCGCTAGCGGGGGGGACCAAGAGACCCAGTACTTC.